This TCR beta chain came from a study of T cell changes during pregnancy in multiple sclerosis. CDR3 size: 14 residues. V was pared by 3 bases and J by 0 bases, with 8 bases between. Germline CDR1 and CDR2: ENHRY and SYGVKD. Generated by immunoSEQ multiplex PCR, the TCRdb table keeps only in-frame clones and is missing some. The table records approximately 54,000 clones, about nine tenths of them present only once. This specimen consisted of peripheral blood, obtained after pregnancy. The clonotype was recovered from a female donor in good health, enrolled as a control in a pregnancy study. The J gene is TRBJ1-2, the V gene TRBV10-3; D remains ambiguous. The CDR3 reads CAISDGGSNYGYTF. The CDR3 region has the DNA TGTGCCATCAGTGATGGAGGATCTAACTATGGCTACACCTTC.